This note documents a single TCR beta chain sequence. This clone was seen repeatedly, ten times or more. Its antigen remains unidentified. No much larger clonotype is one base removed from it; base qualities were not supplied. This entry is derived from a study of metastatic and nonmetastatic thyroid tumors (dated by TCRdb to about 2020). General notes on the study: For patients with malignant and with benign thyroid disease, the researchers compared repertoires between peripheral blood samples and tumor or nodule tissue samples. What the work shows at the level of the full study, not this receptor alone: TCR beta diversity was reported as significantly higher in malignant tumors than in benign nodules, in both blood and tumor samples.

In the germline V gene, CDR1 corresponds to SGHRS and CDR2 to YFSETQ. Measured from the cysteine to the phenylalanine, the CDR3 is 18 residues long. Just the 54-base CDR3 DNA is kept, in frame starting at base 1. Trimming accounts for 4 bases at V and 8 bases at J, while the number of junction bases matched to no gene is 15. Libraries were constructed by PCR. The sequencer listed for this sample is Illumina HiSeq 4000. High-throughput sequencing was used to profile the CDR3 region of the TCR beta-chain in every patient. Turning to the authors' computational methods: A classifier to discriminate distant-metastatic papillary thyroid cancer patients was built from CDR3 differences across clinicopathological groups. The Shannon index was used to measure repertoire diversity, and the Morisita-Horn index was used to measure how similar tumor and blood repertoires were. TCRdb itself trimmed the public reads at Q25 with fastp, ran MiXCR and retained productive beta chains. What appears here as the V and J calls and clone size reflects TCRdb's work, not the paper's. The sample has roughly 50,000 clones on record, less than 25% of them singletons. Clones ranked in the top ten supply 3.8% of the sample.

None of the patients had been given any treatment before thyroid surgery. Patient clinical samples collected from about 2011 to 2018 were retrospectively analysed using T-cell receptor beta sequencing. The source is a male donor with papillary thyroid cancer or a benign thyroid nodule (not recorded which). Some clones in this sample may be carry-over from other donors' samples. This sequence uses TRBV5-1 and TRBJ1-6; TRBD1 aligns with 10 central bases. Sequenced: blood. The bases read TGCGCCAGCAGCCTTACTAGACAGGGGGCAGGCTTGGATTCACCCCTCCACTTT. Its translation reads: CASSLTRQGAGLDSPLHF.